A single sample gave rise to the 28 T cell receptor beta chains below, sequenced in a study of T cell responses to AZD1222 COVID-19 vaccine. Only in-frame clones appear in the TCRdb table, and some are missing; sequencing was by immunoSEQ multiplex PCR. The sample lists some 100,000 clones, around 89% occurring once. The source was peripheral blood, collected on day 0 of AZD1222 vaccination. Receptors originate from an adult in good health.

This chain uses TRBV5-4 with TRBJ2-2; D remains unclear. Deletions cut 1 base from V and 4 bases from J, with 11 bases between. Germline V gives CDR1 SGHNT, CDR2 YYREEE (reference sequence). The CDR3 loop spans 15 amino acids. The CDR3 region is CASSLLWSGTGELFF. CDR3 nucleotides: TGTGCCAGCAGCTTGCTGTGGTCGGGCACCGGGGAGCTGTTTTTT.

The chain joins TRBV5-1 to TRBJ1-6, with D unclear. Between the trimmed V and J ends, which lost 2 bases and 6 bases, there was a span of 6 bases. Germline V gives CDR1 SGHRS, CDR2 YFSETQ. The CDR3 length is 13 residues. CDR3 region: CASSFGSNSPLHF. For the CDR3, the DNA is TGCGCCAGCAGCTTTGGGTCTAATTCACCCCTCCACTTT.

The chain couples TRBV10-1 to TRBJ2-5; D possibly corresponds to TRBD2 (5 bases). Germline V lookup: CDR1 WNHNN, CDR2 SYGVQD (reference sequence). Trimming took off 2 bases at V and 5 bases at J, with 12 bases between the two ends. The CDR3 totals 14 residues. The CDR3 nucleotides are TGCGCCAGCAGTGAGGTGCTAGCTCGGGAGACCCAGTACTTC. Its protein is CASSEVLARETQYF.

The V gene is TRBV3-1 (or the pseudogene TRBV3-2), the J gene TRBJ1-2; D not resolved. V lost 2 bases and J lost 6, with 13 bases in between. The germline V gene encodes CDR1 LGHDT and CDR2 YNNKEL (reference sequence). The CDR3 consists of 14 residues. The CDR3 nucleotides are TGTGCCAGCAGCCAATACGGATCCGGTAATGGCTACACCTTC. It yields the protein CASSQYGSGNGYTF.

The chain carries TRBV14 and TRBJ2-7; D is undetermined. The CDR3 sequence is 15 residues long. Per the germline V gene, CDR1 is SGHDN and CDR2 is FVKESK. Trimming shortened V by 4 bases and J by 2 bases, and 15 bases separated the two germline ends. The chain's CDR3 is CASSLGPIPPYEQYF. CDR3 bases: TGTGCCAGCAGCCTCGGGCCTATCCCGCCCTACGAGCAGTACTTC.

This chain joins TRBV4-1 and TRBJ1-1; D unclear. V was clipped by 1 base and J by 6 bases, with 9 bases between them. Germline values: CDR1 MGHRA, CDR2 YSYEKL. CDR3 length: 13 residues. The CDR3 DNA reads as TGCGCCAGCAGCCAAGTAGGGCCTTCTGAAGCTTTCTTT. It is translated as CASSQVGPSEAFF.

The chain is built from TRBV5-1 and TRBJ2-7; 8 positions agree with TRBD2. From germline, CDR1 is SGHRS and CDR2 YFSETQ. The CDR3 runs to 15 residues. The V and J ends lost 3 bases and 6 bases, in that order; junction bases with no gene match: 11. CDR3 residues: CASSSQGLAGSEQYF. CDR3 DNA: TGCGCCAGCAGCTCGCAAGGACTAGCTGGGAGCGAGCAGTACTTC.

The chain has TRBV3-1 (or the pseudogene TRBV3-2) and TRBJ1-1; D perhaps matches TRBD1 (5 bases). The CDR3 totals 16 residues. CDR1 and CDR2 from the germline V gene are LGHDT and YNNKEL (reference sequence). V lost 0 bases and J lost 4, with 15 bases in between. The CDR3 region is CASSQDGPGRATEAFF. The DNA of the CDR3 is TGTGCCAGCAGCCAAGATGGACCGGGACGGGCCACTGAAGCTTTCTTT.

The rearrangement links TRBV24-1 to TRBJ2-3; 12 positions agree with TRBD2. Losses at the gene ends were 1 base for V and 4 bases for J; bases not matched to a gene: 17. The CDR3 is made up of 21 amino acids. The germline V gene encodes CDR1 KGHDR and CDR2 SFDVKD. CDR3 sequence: CATSDFQPSGRVTSEADTQYF. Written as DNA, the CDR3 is TGTGCCACCAGTGATTTTCAACCTAGCGGGAGGGTTACGAGTGAGGCAGATACGCAGTATTTT.

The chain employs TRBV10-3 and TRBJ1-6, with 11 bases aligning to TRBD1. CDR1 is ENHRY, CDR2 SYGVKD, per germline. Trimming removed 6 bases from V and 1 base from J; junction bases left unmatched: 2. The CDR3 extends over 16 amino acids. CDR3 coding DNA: TGTGCCATCAGGCGGGACAGGGGGTCCTATAATTCACCCCTCCACTTT. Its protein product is CAIRRDRGSYNSPLHF.

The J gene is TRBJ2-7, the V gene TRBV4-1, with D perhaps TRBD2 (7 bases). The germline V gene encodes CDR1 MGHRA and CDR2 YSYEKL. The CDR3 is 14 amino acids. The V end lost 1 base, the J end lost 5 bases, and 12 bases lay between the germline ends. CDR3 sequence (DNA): TGCGCCAGCAGCCAAGCAAGGGGGGGTCACGAGCAGTACTTC. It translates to CASSQARGGHEQYF.

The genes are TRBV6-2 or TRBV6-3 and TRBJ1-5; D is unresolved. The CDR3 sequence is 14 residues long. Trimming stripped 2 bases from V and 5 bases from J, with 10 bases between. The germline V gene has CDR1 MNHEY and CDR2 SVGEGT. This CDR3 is CASSYGQEYQPQHF. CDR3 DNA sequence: TGTGCCAGCAGTTACGGGCAGGAGTATCAGCCCCAGCATTTT.

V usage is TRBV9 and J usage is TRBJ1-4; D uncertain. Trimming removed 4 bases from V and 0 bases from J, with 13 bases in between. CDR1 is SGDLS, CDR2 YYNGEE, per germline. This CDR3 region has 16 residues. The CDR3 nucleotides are TGTGCCAGCAGCCAAACCTCAGCTTCAACTAATGAAAAACTGTTTTTT. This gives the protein CASSQTSASTNEKLFF.

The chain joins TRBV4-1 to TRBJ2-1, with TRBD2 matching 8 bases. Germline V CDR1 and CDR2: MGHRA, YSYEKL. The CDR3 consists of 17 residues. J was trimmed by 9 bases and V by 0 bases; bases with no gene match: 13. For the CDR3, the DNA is TGCGCCAGCAGCCAAGACCGAGGTAGCGGGGCCCAGGGTGAGCAGTTCTTC. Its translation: CASSQDRGSGAQGEQFF.

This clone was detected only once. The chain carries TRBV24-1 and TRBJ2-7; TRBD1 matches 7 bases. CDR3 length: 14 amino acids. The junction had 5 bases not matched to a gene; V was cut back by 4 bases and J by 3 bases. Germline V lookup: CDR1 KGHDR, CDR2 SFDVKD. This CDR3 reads CATSEGGHNYEQYF. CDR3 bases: TGTGCCACCAGTGAAGGGGGCCACAACTACGAGCAGTACTTC.

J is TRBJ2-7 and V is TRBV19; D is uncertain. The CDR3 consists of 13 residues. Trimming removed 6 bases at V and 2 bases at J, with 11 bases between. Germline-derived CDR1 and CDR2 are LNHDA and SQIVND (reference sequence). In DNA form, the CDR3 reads TGTGCCAGTAGCCCCGGGTATACCTACGAGCAGTACTTC. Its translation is CASSPGYTYEQYF.

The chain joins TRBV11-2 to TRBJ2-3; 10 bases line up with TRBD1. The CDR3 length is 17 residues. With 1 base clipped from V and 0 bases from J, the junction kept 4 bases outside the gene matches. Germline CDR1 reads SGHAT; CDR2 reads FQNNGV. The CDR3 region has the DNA TGTGCCAGCAGCTTAGTAGGGACAGGGGTCAGCACAGATACGCAGTATTTT. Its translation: CASSLVGTGVSTDTQYF.

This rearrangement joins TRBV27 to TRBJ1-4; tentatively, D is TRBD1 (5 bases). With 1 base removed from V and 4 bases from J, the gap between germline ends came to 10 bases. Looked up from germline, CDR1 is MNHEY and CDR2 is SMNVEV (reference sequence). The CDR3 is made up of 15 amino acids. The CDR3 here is CASSLYWGGNEKLFF. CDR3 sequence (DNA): TGTGCCAGCAGTTTATATTGGGGGGGTAATGAAAAACTGTTTTTT.

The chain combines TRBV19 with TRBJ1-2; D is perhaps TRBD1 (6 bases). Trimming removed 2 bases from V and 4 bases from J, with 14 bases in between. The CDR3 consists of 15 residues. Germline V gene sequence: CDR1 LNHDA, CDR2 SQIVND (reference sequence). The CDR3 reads CASSISTGTFYGYTF. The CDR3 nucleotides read TGTGCCAGTAGTATATCTACAGGGACCTTCTATGGCTACACCTTC. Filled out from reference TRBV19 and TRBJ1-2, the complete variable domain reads DGGITQSPKYLFRKEGQNVTLSCEQNLNHDAMYWYRQDPGQGLRLIYYSQIVNDFQKGDIAEGYSVSREKKESFPLTVTSAQKNPTAFYLCASSISTGTFYGYTFGSGTRLTVV.

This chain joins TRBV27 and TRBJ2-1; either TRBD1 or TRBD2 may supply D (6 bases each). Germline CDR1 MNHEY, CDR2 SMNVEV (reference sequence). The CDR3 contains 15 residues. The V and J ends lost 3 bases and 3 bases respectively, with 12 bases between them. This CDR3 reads CASSFIGGSYNEQFF. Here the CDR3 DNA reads TGTGCCAGCAGTTTTATAGGGGGGAGCTACAATGAGCAGTTCTTC.

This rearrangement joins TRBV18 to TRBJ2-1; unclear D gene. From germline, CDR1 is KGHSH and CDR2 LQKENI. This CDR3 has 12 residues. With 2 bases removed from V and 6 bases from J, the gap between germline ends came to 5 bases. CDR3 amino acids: CASSPSLNEQFF. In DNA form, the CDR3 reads TGTGCCAGCTCACCATCTCTCAATGAGCAGTTCTTC.

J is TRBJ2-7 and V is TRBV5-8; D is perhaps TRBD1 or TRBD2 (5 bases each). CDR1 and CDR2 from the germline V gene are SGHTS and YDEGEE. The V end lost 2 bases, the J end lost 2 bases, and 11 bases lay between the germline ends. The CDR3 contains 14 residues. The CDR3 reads CASSLRDGPYEQYF. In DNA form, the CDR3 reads TGTGCCAGCAGCTTAAGGGACGGCCCCTACGAGCAGTACTTC.

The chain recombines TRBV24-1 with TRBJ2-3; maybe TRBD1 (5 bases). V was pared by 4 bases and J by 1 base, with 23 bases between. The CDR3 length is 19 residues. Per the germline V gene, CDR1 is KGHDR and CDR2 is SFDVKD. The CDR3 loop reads CATSDPSPATAFGTDTQYF. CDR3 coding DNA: TGTGCCACCAGTGACCCCTCCCCAGCGACAGCCTTCGGCACAGATACGCAGTATTTT.

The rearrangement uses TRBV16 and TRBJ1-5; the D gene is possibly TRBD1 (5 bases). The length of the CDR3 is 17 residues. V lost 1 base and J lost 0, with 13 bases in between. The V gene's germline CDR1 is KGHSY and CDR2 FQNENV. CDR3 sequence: CASSQYGDGYSNQPQHF. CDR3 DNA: TGTGCCAGCAGCCAATATGGGGACGGATATAGCAATCAGCCCCAGCATTTT. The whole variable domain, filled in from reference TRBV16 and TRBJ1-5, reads GEEVAQTPKHLVRGEGQKAKLYCAPIKGHSYVFWYQQVLKNEFKFLISFQNENVFDETGMPKERFSAKCLPNSPCSLEIQATKLEDSAVYFCASSQYGDGYSNQPQHFGDGTRLSIL.

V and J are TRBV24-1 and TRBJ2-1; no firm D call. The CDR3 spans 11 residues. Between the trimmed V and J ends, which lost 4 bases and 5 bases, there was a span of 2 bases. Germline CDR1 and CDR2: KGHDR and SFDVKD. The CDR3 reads CATSEDNEQFF. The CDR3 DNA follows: TGTGCCACCAGTGAAGACAATGAGCAGTTCTTC.

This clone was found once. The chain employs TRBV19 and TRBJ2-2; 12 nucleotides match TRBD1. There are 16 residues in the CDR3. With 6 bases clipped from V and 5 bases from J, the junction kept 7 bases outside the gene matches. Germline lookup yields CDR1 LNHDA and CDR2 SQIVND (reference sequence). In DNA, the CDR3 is TGTGCCAGTAGCCCGGGGACAGGGGGCGAGACCGGGGAGCTGTTTTTT. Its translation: CASSPGTGGETGELFF.

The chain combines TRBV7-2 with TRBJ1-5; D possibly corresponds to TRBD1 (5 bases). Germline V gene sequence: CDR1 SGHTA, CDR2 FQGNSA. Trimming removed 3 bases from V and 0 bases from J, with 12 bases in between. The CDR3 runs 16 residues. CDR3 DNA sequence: TGTGCCAGCAGCTTGGGAATAACAGGTAGCAATCAGCCCCAGCATTTT. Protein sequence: CASSLGITGSNQPQHF. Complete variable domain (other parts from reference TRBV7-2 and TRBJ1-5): GAGVSQSPSNKVTEKGKDVELRCDPISGHTALYWYRQSLGQGLEFLIYFQGNSAPDKSGLPSDRFSAERTGGSVSTLTIQRTQQEDSAVYLCASSLGITGSNQPQHFGDGTRLSIL.

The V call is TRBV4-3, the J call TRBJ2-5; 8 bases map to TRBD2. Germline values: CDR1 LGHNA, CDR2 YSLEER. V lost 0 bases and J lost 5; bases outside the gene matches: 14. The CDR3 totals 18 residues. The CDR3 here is CASSQERTASGSVETQYF. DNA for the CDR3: TGCGCCAGCAGCCAAGAACGGACAGCCAGCGGGAGTGTGGAGACCCAGTACTTC.